A selection of T cell receptor beta chains follows, all from one sample in a study of T cell responses to AZD1222 COVID-19 vaccine. TCRdb's copy holds only in-frame clones and misses some; the assay was immunoSEQ multiplex PCR. The sample lists some 110,000 clones; 86% were seen once. This sample comprised peripheral blood, obtained 28 days after the second dose of the MenACWY control vaccine. These receptors came from an adult who received the MenACWY meningococcal vaccine as a control. The CDR3 runs from the conserved cysteine through the conserved F or W. The D gene is left open where the match is weak. For some rows the clone size is stated as once, few or many, or as a class when expanded; others skip it.

d_gene: -; abundance: -; v_gene: TRBV9; j_gene: TRBJ2-7; CDR3aa: CASSVGQGKAYEQYF; CDR3nt: TGTGCCAGCAGCGTAGGGCAGGGGAAAGCCTACGAGCAGTACTTC
d_gene: -; abundance: -; v_gene: TRBV6-5; j_gene: TRBJ2-2; CDR3aa: CASKGSGGELFF; CDR3nt: TGTGCCAGCAAGGGGAGTGGGGGGGAGCTGTTTTTT
d_gene: TRBD1; abundance: -; v_gene: TRBV27; j_gene: TRBJ2-7; CDR3aa: CASRRQGATYEQYF; CDR3nt: TGTGCCAGCAGAAGACAGGGGGCCACTTACGAGCAGTACTTC
d_gene: -; abundance: -; v_gene: TRBV6-1; j_gene: TRBJ1-5; CDR3aa: CASSDGHSNQPQHF; CDR3nt: TGTGCCAGCAGTGACGGGCATAGCAATCAGCCCCAGCATTTT
d_gene: -; abundance: -; v_gene: TRBV4-3; j_gene: TRBJ1-2; CDR3aa: CASSQDWTASGYGYTF; CDR3nt: TGCGCCAGCAGCCAAGATTGGACCGCCTCGGGCTATGGCTACACCTTC
d_gene: TRBD1; abundance: -; v_gene: TRBV28; j_gene: TRBJ2-7; CDR3aa: CASNRRQGDYEQYF; CDR3nt: TGTGCCAGCAATCGAAGGCAGGGGGACTACGAGCAGTACTTC
d_gene: -; abundance: -; v_gene: TRBV5-5; j_gene: TRBJ1-1; CDR3aa: CASSFQEVGTEAFF; CDR3nt: TGTGCCAGCAGCTTCCAAGAGGTGGGCACTGAAGCTTTCTTT
d_gene: -; abundance: once; v_gene: TRBV2; j_gene: TRBJ2-5; CDR3aa: CASRLKTQYF; CDR3nt: TGTGCCAGCCGATTAAAGACCCAGTACTTC
d_gene: -; abundance: -; v_gene: TRBV2; j_gene: TRBJ1-5; CDR3aa: CASTPWGPSKNQPQHF; CDR3nt: TGTGCCAGCACCCCATGGGGGCCGTCGAAGAATCAGCCCCAGCATTTT
d_gene: -; abundance: -; v_gene: TRBV4-2; j_gene: TRBJ1-2; CDR3aa: CASSQVGEYGYTF; CDR3nt: TGTGCCAGCAGCCAAGTTGGAGAGTATGGCTACACCTTC
d_gene: -; abundance: -; v_gene: TRBV4-2; j_gene: TRBJ1-4; CDR3aa: CASSQDRKEKLFF; CDR3nt: TGTGCCAGCAGCCAAGATAGGAAGGAAAAACTGTTTTTT
d_gene: TRBD2; abundance: -; v_gene: TRBV7-3; j_gene: TRBJ2-7; CDR3aa: CASSPGLAGDEQYF; CDR3nt: TGTGCCAGCAGCCCCGGACTAGCGGGGGACGAGCAGTACTTC
d_gene: -; abundance: -; v_gene: TRBV4-3; j_gene: TRBJ1-3; CDR3aa: CASSQESQGSSGNTIYF; CDR3nt: TGCGCCAGCAGCCAAGAATCGCAGGGGTCTTCTGGAAACACCATATATTTT
d_gene: -; abundance: -; v_gene: TRBV28; j_gene: TRBJ1-2; CDR3aa: CASRGQNYGYTF; CDR3nt: TGTGCCAGCCGAGGGCAAAACTATGGCTACACCTTC
d_gene: -; abundance: -; v_gene: TRBV6-5; j_gene: TRBJ2-3; CDR3aa: CASNKGTDTQYF; CDR3nt: TGTGCCAGCAACAAGGGCACAGATACGCAGTATTTT
d_gene: -; abundance: few; v_gene: TRBV7-8; j_gene: TRBJ2-1; CDR3aa: CASSLVGGVSSYNEQFF; CDR3nt: TGTGCCAGCAGCTTGGTAGGTGGGGTGAGCTCCTACAATGAGCAGTTCTTC
d_gene: -; abundance: -; v_gene: TRBV19; j_gene: TRBJ2-7; CDR3aa: CASSIPGVSYEQYF; CDR3nt: TGTGCCAGTAGTATCCCAGGGGTTTCCTACGAGCAGTACTTC
d_gene: -; abundance: -; v_gene: TRBV7-3; j_gene: TRBJ1-1; CDR3aa: CASSLSGGRSTEAFF; CDR3nt: TGTGCCAGCAGCTTAAGCGGGGGGCGCAGCACTGAAGCTTTCTTT
d_gene: TRBD1; abundance: -; v_gene: TRBV5-6; j_gene: TRBJ2-1; CDR3aa: CASRRGQAHYEQFF; CDR3nt: TGTGCCAGCAGGCGGGGACAGGCACACTATGAGCAGTTCTTC
d_gene: -; abundance: -; v_gene: TRBV24-1; j_gene: TRBJ2-3; CDR3aa: CATSDLQGEGTDTQYF; CDR3nt: TGTGCCACCAGTGATTTACAGGGAGAGGGCACAGATACGCAGTATTTT
d_gene: TRBD1; abundance: -; v_gene: TRBV18; j_gene: TRBJ1-6; CDR3aa: CASSLTQGGNNSPLHF; CDR3nt: TGTGCCAGCTCACTTACTCAGGGGGGTAATAATTCACCCCTCCACTTT
d_gene: TRBD1; abundance: -; v_gene: TRBV30; j_gene: TRBJ1-4; CDR3aa: CAWSRWEDRELNNEEKLFF; CDR3nt: TGTGCCTGGAGTAGGTGGGAGGACAGGGAACTTAACAATGAAGAAAAACTGTTTTTT
d_gene: TRBD2; abundance: -; v_gene: TRBV7-8; j_gene: TRBJ2-3; CDR3aa: CASSLLAGSDTQYF; CDR3nt: TGTGCCAGCAGCTTACTAGCGGGGTCAGATACGCAGTATTTT
d_gene: TRBD2; abundance: -; v_gene: TRBV6-2/TRBV6-3; j_gene: TRBJ2-1; CDR3aa: CASSYLAGAQNYNEQFF; CDR3nt: TGTGCCAGCAGTTACTTAGCGGGGGCCCAAAACTACAATGAGCAGTTCTTC
d_gene: TRBD1; abundance: -; v_gene: TRBV7-8; j_gene: TRBJ1-5; CDR3aa: CASSSKTGGGNQPQHF; CDR3nt: TGTGCCAGCAGCTCCAAGACAGGGGGAGGCAATCAGCCCCAGCATTTT
d_gene: -; abundance: -; v_gene: TRBV2; j_gene: TRBJ2-7; CDR3aa: CASSGREGGSYEQYF; CDR3nt: TGTGCCAGCAGTGGCCGGGAAGGGGGCTCCTACGAGCAGTACTTC
d_gene: TRBD1; abundance: -; v_gene: TRBV7-2; j_gene: TRBJ1-1; CDR3aa: CASSPQSRTGNTEAFF; CDR3nt: TGTGCCAGCAGCCCACAATCCCGGACAGGGAACACTGAAGCTTTCTTT
d_gene: TRBD1; abundance: -; v_gene: TRBV27; j_gene: TRBJ1-1; CDR3aa: CASSPGQGNAEAFF; CDR3nt: TGTGCCAGCAGTCCAGGACAGGGTAACGCTGAAGCTTTCTTT
d_gene: TRBD2; abundance: -; v_gene: TRBV7-9; j_gene: TRBJ2-1; CDR3aa: CASSLVIERGVSSNEQFF; CDR3nt: TGTGCCAGCAGCTTAGTAATTGAGCGGGGGGTCTCCTCCAATGAGCAGTTCTTC
d_gene: -; abundance: -; v_gene: TRBV7-6; j_gene: TRBJ2-5; CDR3aa: CASSLEAGGTYQETQYF; CDR3nt: TGTGCCAGCAGCTTAGAGGCAGGGGGGACTTACCAAGAGACCCAGTACTTC
d_gene: -; abundance: -; v_gene: TRBV5-8; j_gene: TRBJ1-2; CDR3aa: CASSLDFGRGLPRGYTF; CDR3nt: TGTGCCAGCAGCTTGGACTTCGGAAGAGGACTACCTCGAGGCTACACCTTC
d_gene: -; abundance: -; v_gene: TRBV28; j_gene: TRBJ1-1; CDR3aa: CASSSESGGVGTEAFF; CDR3nt: TGTGCCAGCAGTTCTGAAAGCGGGGGTGTGGGGACTGAAGCTTTCTTT
d_gene: TRBD2; abundance: -; v_gene: TRBV5-1; j_gene: TRBJ2-1; CDR3aa: CASSLGTSGTYNEQFF; CDR3nt: TGCGCCAGCAGCTTAGGGACTAGCGGGACCTACAATGAGCAGTTCTTC
d_gene: -; abundance: -; v_gene: TRBV12-3/TRBV12-4; j_gene: TRBJ1-2; CDR3aa: CASSLNRPDGYTF; CDR3nt: TGTGCCAGCAGCCTCAACCGACCGGATGGCTACACCTTC
d_gene: -; abundance: -; v_gene: TRBV19; j_gene: TRBJ1-4; CDR3aa: CASRDAGRLNEKLFF; CDR3nt: TGTGCCAGTAGGGACGCGGGAAGGCTAAATGAAAAACTGTTTTTT
d_gene: TRBD2; abundance: once; v_gene: TRBV18; j_gene: TRBJ2-1; CDR3aa: CASSPPVLAGVNEQFF; CDR3nt: TGTGCCAGCTCACCACCGGTCTTAGCGGGGGTCAATGAGCAGTTCTTC
d_gene: -; abundance: few; v_gene: TRBV7-2; j_gene: TRBJ1-1; CDR3aa: CASRQLPGRMNTEAFF; CDR3nt: TGTGCCAGCAGGCAACTTCCGGGGCGGATGAACACTGAAGCTTTCTTT
d_gene: TRBD1; abundance: once; v_gene: TRBV5-4; j_gene: TRBJ1-1; CDR3aa: CASSLTGGGGTEAFF; CDR3nt: TGTGCCAGCAGCTTGACAGGGGGAGGGGGTACTGAAGCTTTCTTT
d_gene: -; abundance: -; v_gene: TRBV6-5; j_gene: TRBJ1-1; CDR3aa: CASSLVVNTEAFF; CDR3nt: TGTGCCAGCAGCCTAGTTGTGAACACTGAAGCTTTCTTT
d_gene: -; abundance: -; v_gene: TRBV18; j_gene: TRBJ1-2; CDR3aa: CASSSDQTYGYTF; CDR3nt: TGTGCCAGCTCTTCAGACCAGACCTATGGCTACACCTTC
d_gene: -; abundance: once; v_gene: TRBV9; j_gene: TRBJ2-5; CDR3aa: CASSERTDLYQETQYF; CDR3nt: TGTGCCAGCAGTGAACGGACAGACCTGTACCAAGAGACCCAGTACTTC